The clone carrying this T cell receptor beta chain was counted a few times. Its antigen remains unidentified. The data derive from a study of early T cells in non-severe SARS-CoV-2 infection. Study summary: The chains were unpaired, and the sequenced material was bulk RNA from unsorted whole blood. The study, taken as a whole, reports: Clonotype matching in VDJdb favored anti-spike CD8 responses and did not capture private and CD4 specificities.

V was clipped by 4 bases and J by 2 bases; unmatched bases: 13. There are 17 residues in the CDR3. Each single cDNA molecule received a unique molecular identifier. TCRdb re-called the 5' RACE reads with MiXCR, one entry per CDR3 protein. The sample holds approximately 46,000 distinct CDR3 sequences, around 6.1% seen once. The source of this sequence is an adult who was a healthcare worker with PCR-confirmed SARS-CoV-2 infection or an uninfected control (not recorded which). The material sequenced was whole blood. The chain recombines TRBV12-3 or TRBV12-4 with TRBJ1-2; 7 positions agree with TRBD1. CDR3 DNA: TGTGCCAGCAGTTCCTCACCGGGACAGACCTTCAACTATGGCTACACCTTC. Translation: CASSSSPGQTFNYGYTF.